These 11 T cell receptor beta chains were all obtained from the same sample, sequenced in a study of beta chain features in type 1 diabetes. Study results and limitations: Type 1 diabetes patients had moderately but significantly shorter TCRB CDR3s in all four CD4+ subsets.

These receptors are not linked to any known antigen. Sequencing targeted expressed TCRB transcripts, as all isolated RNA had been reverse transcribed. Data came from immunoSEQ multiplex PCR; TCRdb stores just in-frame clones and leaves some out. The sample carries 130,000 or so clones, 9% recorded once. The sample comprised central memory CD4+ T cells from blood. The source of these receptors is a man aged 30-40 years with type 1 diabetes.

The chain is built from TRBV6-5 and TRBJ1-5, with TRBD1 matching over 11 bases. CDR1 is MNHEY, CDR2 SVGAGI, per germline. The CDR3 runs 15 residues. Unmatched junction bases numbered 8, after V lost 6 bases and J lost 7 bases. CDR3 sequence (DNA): TGTGCCAGCAGCCCGGGACAGGGGGTTGGGCAGCCCCAGCATTTT. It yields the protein CASSPGQGVGQPQHF.

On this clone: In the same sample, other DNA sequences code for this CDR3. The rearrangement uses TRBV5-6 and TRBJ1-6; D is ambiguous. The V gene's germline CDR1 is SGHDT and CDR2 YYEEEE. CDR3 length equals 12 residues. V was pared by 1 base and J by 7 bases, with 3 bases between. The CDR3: CASSLRNSPLHF. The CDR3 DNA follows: TGTGCCAGCAGCTTGCGGAATTCACCCCTCCACTTT.

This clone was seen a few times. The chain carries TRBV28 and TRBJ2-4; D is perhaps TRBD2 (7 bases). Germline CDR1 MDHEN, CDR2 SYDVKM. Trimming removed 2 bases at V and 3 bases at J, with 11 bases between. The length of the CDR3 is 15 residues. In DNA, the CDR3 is TGTGCCAGCAGTTTAGGCGGGGGCGGCAAAAACATTCAGTACTTC. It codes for CASSLGGGGKNIQYF. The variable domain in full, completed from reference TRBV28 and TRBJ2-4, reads DVKVTQSSRYLVKRTGEKVFLECVQDMDHENMFWYRQDPGLGLRLIYFSYDVKMKEKGDIPEGYSVSREKKERFSLILESASTNQTSMYLCASSLGGGGKNIQYFGAGTRLSVL.

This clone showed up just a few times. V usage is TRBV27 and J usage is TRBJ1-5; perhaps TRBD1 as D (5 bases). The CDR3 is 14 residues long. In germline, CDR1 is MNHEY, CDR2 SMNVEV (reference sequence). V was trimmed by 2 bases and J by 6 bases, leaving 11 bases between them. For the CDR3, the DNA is TGTGCCAGCAGTTTAGGACGGGGGTTTCAGCCCCAGCATTTT. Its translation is CASSLGRGFQPQHF.

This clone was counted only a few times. The CDR3 coding sequence is TGTGCCAGTAGGTCCAGGGCGAACTATGGCTACACCTTC. Protein product: CASRSRANYGYTF. V usage is TRBV27 and J usage is TRBJ1-2; D is perhaps TRBD1 (5 bases). The length of the CDR3 is 13 residues. V was pared by 9 bases and J by 2 bases, with 13 bases between. Germline V CDR1 and CDR2: MNHEY, SMNVEV (reference sequence).

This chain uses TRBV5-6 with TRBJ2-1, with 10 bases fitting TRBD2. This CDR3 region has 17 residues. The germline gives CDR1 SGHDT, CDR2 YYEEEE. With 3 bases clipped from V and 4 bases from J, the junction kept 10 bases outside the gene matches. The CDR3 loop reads CASSSGPRTSGYNEQFF. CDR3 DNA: TGTGCCAGCAGCTCAGGGCCCCGGACTAGCGGTTACAATGAGCAGTTCTTC. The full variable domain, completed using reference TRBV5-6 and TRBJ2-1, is DAGVTQSPTHLIKTRGQQVTLRCSPKSGHDTVSWYQQALGQGPQFIFQYYEEEERQRGNFPDRFSGHQFPNYSSELNVNALLLGDSALYLCASSSGPRTSGYNEQFFGPGTRLTVL.

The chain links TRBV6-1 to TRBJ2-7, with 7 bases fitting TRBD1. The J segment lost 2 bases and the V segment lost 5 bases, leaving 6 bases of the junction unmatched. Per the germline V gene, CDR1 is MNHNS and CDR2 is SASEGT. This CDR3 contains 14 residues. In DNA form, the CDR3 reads TGTGCCAGCAGTCTACCGGGACAGACCTACGAGCAGTACTTC. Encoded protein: CASSLPGQTYEQYF.

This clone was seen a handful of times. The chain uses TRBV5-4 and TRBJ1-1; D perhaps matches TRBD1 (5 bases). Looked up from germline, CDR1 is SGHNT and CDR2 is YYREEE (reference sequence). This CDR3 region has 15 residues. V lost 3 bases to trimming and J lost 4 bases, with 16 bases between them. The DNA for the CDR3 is TGTGCCAGCAGCTGGGAGGGGACTGGGGCCACTGAAGCTTTCTTT. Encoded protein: CASSWEGTGATEAFF.

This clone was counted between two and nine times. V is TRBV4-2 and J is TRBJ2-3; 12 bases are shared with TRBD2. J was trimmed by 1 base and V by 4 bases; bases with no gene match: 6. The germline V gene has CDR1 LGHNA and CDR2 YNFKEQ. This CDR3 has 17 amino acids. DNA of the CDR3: TGTGCCAGCAGCCTATCGACTAGCGGGGGTGGCACAGATACGCAGTATTTT. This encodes CASSLSTSGGGTDTQYF.

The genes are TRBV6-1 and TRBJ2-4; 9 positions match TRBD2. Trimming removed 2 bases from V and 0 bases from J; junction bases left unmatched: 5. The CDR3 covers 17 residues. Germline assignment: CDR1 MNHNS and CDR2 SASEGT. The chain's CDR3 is CASSELAGPIAKNIQYF. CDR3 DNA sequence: TGTGCCAGCAGTGAACTAGCGGGGCCCATAGCCAAAAACATTCAGTACTTC.

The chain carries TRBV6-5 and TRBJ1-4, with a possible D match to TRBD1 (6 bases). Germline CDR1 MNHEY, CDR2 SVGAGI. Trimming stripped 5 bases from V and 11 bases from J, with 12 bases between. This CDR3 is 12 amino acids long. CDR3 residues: CASSPPQGKLFF. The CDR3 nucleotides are TGTGCCAGCAGTCCCCCACAGGGCAAACTGTTTTTT.